The clone carrying this TCR beta chain was detected many times. Its target is not known. Patients were excluded for uncontrolled infection, other autoimmune disease, pregnancy or lactation. This specimen comes from a study of T cells in Graves' hyperthyroidism and ophthalmopathy. General study results and limits: Ophthalmopathy got predicted by the model a median roughly six months before its onset. Blood shared most expanded thyroid clonotypes above 0.001.

In germline, CDR1 is GTSNPN, CDR2 SVGIG (reference sequence). With V trimmed by 5 bases and J by 7 bases, 14 bases remained unmatched. CDR3 size: 15 residues. Template material for amplifying TCR beta CDR3 regions consisted of RNA transcripts. First-round RT-PCR targeting the TCR CDR3 was performed with the HTBI primer set. TCRdb passed the multiplex PCR reads through MiXCR, listing each CDR3 protein once. There are roughly 720,000 distinct CDR3 sequences in the sample; roughly 17% occur only once, and around a sixth lies in the top ten. Sequenced: blood. The gene calls are TRBV30 and TRBJ2-5, with TRBD2 identical over 9 bases. The TCR comes from a man aged 50 to 59 with Graves' hyperthyroidism. The CDR3 loop is CAWGTGTSTRGTQYF. As DNA, the CDR3 is TGTGCCTGGGGGACCGGGACTAGCACCCGTGGGACCCAGTACTTC. Based on the CDR3 plus reference TRBV30 and TRBJ2-5, the full variable domain is SQTIHQWPATLVQPVGSPLSLECTVEGTSNPNLYWYRQAAGRGLQLLFYSVGIGQISSEVPQNLSASRPQDRQFILSSKKLLLSDSGFYLCAWGTGTSTRGTQYFGPGTRLLVL.